This TCR beta chain was observed in a study of T cell responses to AZD1222 COVID-19 vaccine. Whole-study findings and limits: Two AZD1222 doses significantly raised spike-specific TCR breadth and depth over controls. The study reported that nearly half of spike-specific TCRs target unmutated variant regions.

Using immunoSEQ multiplex PCR, the repertoire was profiled, and TCRdb retains in-frame clones only, with some absent. Here the sample spans roughly 120,000 clones, approximately 90% being singletons. In this sample, this clone turned up once. Its antigen is still unknown. Germline lookup yields CDR1 SGHRS and CDR2 YFSETQ. V lost 2 bases and J lost 5; bases outside the gene matches: 1. This CDR3 region has 14 residues. V and J are TRBV5-1 and TRBJ1-5; 10 bases fit TRBD1. This TCR derives from an adult in good health. The sample was peripheral blood, taken on day 0 of AZD1222 vaccination. CDR3 in amino acids: CASSFGTGDQPQHF. CDR3 nucleotide sequence: TGCGCCAGCAGCTTCGGGACAGGGGATCAGCCCCAGCATTTT.